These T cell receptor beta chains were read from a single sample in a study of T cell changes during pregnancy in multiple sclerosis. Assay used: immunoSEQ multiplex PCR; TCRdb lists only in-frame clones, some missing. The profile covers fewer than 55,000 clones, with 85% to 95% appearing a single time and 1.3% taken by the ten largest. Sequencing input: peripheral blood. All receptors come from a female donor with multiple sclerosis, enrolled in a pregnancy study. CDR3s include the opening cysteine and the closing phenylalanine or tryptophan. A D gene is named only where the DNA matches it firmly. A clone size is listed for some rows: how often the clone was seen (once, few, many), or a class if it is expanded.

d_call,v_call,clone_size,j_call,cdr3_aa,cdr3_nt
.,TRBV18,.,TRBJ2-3,CASSPPGGGGDTQYF,TGTGCCAGCTCACCACCCGGGGGCGGGGGAGATACGCAGTATTTT
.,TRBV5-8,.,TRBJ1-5,CASSLYPQPQHF,TGTGCCAGCAGCTTGTACCCCCAGCCCCAGCATTTT
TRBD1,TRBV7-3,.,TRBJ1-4,CASSLGKGGNEKLFF,TGTGCCAGCAGCTTAGGAAAAGGGGGCAACGAAAAACTGTTTTTT
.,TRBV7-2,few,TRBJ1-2,CASSLASGGYGYTF,TGTGCCAGCAGCTTAGCGTCGGGGGGCTATGGCTACACCTTC
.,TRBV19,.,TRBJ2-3,CASSIMGYSTDTQYF,TGTGCCAGTAGTATTATGGGATATAGCACAGATACGCAGTATTTT
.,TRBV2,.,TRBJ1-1,CASSEWGATQINTEAFF,TGTGCCAGCAGTGAGTGGGGGGCGACCCAAATTAACACTGAAGCTTTCTTT
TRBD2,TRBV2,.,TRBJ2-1,CASRTGTSGHNEQFF,TGTGCCAGCAGGACCGGGACTAGCGGACACAATGAGCAGTTCTTC
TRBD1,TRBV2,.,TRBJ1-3,CASSEQGAHSGNTIYF,TGTGCCAGCAGTGAACAGGGGGCCCACTCTGGAAACACCATATATTTT
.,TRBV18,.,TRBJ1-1,CASSALFKTGLNTEAFF,TGTGCCAGCTCAGCTCTATTCAAAACAGGCCTGAACACTGAAGCTTTCTTT
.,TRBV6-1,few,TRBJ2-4,CASSEARSLAKNIQYF,TGTGCCAGCAGTGAAGCGAGGTCATTAGCCAAAAACATTCAGTACTTC
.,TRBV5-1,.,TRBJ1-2,CASSLLLGAQDGYTF,TGCGCCAGCAGCTTGTTGCTCGGCGCTCAGGATGGCTACACCTTC
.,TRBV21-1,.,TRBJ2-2,CASSKELTGELFF,TGTGCCAGCAGCAAAGAACTCACCGGGGAGCTGTTTTTT
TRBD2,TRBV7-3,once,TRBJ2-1,CASRPQRGPNNEQFF,TGTGCCAGCAGACCACAGCGGGGCCCTAACAATGAGCAGTTCTTC
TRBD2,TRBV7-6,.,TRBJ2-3,CASSLESGGDTQYF,TGTGCCAGCAGCTTAGAGTCGGGAGGGGATACGCAGTATTTT
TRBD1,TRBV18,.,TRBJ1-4,CASSPSGGNEKLFF,TGTGCCAGCTCACCCTCAGGGGGGAATGAAAAACTGTTTTTT
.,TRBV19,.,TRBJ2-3,CASSMELTDGDTQYF,TGTGCCAGTAGTATGGAGTTGACTGATGGGGATACGCAGTATTTT
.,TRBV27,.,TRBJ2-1,CASSLSRQHNEQFF,TGTGCCAGCAGTTTATCGCGGCAACACAATGAGCAGTTCTTC
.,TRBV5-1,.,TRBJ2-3,CASSFTDTQYF,TGCGCCAGCAGCTTCACAGATACGCAGTATTTT
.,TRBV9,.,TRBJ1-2,CASSGPGTAVNYGYTF,TGTGCCAGCAGCGGGCCCGGGACTGCCGTTAACTATGGCTACACCTTC
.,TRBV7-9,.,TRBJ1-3,CASSLGKQGTGNTIYF,TGTGCCAGCAGCTTAGGCAAACAGGGAACTGGAAACACCATATATTTT
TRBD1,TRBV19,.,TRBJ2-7,CASSEDRGGAEQYF,TGTGCCAGTAGTGAGGACAGGGGAGGAGCCGAGCAGTACTTC
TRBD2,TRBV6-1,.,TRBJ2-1,CASSENSGISPYEQFF,TGTGCCAGCAGTGAAAATAGCGGGATATCTCCTTATGAGCAGTTCTTC
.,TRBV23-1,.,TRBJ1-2,CASSQGTANYGYTF,TGCGCCAGCAGTCAAGGAACAGCTAACTATGGCTACACCTTC
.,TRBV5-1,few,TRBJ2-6,CASGKEPSGANVLTF,TGCGCCAGCGGCAAAGAACCGTCTGGGGCCAACGTCCTGACTTTC
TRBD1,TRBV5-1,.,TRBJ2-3,CASSLGAGGASDTQYF,TGCGCCAGCAGCTTGGGTGCAGGGGGCGCTTCAGATACGCAGTATTTT
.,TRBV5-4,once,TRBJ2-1,CASSTDNEQFF,TGTGCCAGCAGCACTGACAATGAGCAGTTCTTC
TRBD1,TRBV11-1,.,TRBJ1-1,CASSLKSGGEAFF,TGTGCCAGCAGCTTAAAGTCAGGGGGTGAAGCTTTCTTT
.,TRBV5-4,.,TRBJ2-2,CASSFYVAAALNTGELFF,TGTGCCAGCAGCTTTTATGTTGCGGCGGCCCTTAACACCGGGGAGCTGTTTTTT
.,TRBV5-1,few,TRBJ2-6,CASTPTGKPLTF,TGCGCCAGCACCCCTACGGGAAAACCTTTGACTTTC
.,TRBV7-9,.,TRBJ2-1,CASSLPIGKTIYINEQFF,TGTGCCAGCAGCTTACCAATTGGAAAGACAATCTACATCAATGAGCAGTTCTTC
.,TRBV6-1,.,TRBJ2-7,CASSELTGGGEQYF,TGTGCCAGCAGTGAACTGACAGGCGGAGGAGAGCAGTACTTC
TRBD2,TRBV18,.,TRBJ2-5,CASSPPGTTRETQYF,TGTGCCAGCTCACCACCCGGGACTACGAGGGAGACCCAGTACTTC
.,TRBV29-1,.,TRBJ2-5,CSVDQGTQYF,TGCAGCGTTGATCAGGGCACCCAGTACTTC
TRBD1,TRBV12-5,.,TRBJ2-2,CASGLGWDRSTGELFF,TGTGCTAGTGGTTTGGGATGGGACAGATCCACCGGGGAGCTGTTTTTT
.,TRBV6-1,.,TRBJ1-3,CASSESQDRGNTIYF,TGTGCCAGCAGTGAAAGTCAGGACCGCGGAAACACCATATATTTT
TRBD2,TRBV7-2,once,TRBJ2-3,CASSFSGSDTQYF,TGTGCCAGCAGCTTTAGCGGGAGCGATACGCAGTATTTT
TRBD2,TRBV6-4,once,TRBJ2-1,CASSDFSGRKDNEQFF,TGTGCCAGCAGTGACTTTAGCGGGAGGAAAGACAATGAGCAGTTCTTC
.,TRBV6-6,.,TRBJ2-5,CASRPGPQETQYF,TGTGCCAGCAGACCGGGACCCCAAGAGACCCAGTACTTC
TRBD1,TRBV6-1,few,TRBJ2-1,CASSDFEGAGEQFF,TGTGCCAGCAGTGACTTCGAGGGGGCTGGTGAGCAGTTCTTC